The 31 T cell receptor beta chains given below trace back to one sample, sequenced in a study of blood T cell repertoires in COVID-19. Here immunoSEQ multiplex PCR was the method, and the copy in TCRdb shows in-frame clones only, minus some. Of more than 300,000 clones in the sample, 88% were seen once. Input material: PBMCs or T cells enriched from blood (not recorded which). The receptors derive from a woman under 30 who had recovered from COVID-19.

This CDR3 reads CASTVGGVNSPLHF. CDR3 in DNA: TGTGCCAGCACCGTGGGAGGGGTCAATTCACCCCTCCACTTT. The chain is built from TRBV2 and TRBJ1-6; D possibly corresponds to TRBD1 (5 bases). Germline assignment: CDR1 SNHLY and CDR2 FYNNEI. V was cut by 7 bases and J by 7 bases, with 14 bases left in between. The CDR3 is made up of 14 amino acids. Drawing the rest from reference TRBV2 and TRBJ1-6, the complete variable domain is EPEVTQTPSHQVTQMGQEVILRCVPISNHLYFYWYRQILGQKVEFLVSFYNNEISEKSEIFDDQFSVERPDGSNFTLKIRSTKLEDSAMYFCASTVGGVNSPLHFGNGTRLTVT.

This clone occurred once. The J gene is TRBJ2-4, the V gene TRBV6-4; D possibly corresponds to TRBD2 (6 bases). CDR3 size: 12 residues. The V end lost 10 bases, the J end lost 6 bases, and 13 bases lay between the germline ends. CDR1 and CDR2 from the germline V gene are MRHNA and SNTAGT. The CDR3 loop is CAMVLRGNIQYF. As DNA, the CDR3 is TGTGCCATGGTCCTGCGGGGAAACATTCAGTACTTC.

The chain combines TRBV6-5 with TRBJ1-2, with D unclear. Germline lookup yields CDR1 MNHEY and CDR2 SVGAGI. The V and J ends lost 0 bases and 5 bases respectively, with 16 bases between them. The CDR3 consists of 16 residues. The CDR3 is CASSYSNVRTWYGYTF. CDR3 in DNA: TGTGCCAGCAGTTACTCGAATGTCAGGACTTGGTATGGCTACACCTTC.

This clone has only one observation. The chain uses TRBV27 and TRBJ2-7; 7 nucleotides align to TRBD1. With V trimmed by 4 bases and J by 5 bases, 5 bases remained unmatched. CDR3 length: 13 amino acids. Germline assignment: CDR1 MNHEY and CDR2 SMNVEV (reference sequence). The CDR3 DNA is TGTGCCAGCAGTTGGGAGACAGGGAACGAGCAGTACTTC. This encodes CASSWETGNEQYF.

V usage is TRBV5-1 and J usage is TRBJ2-7, with 7 bases matching TRBD1. In germline, CDR1 is SGHRS, CDR2 YFSETQ. Losses at the gene ends were 4 bases for V and 3 bases for J; bases not matched to a gene: 10. The CDR3 sequence is 15 residues long. The CDR3 coding sequence is TGCGCCAGCAGCCTCGGACAGGAAAGATTCTACGAGCAGTACTTC. This translates into CASSLGQERFYEQYF.

V usage is TRBV2 and J usage is TRBJ1-2; 11 bases are shared with TRBD1. In germline, CDR1 is SNHLY, CDR2 FYNNEI. V trimming: 6 bases; J trimming: 8 bases; junction bases outside the gene matches: 11. This CDR3 spans 15 amino acids. CDR3 in DNA: TGTGCCAGCAGATCTTTCGGACAGGGGGCGCGAGGCTACACCTTC. It codes for CASRSFGQGARGYTF.

V gene TRBV5-4 combines with J gene TRBJ2-1, with 11 bases identical to TRBD1. CDR1 is SGHNT and CDR2 is YYREEE in the germline V gene (reference sequence). The CDR3 contains 15 residues. V lost 3 bases and J lost 6; bases outside the gene matches: 5. In nucleotides, the CDR3 is TGTGCCAGCAGCTCGGGACAGGGGGGTGTCAATGAGCAGTTCTTC. Its protein product is CASSSGQGGVNEQFF.

V gene TRBV11-2 combines with J gene TRBJ2-5, with D possibly being TRBD1 (5 bases). CDR1 and CDR2 from the germline V gene are SGHAT and FQNNGV. The CDR3 has 15 residues. V was clipped by 1 base and J by 4 bases, with 13 bases between them. This CDR3 is CASSLGRGRTETQYF. The CDR3 nucleotides read TGTGCCAGCAGCTTAGGTAGGGGAAGGACAGAGACCCAGTACTTC.

This clone was counted a single time. J is TRBJ2-2 and V is TRBV27; D ambiguous. Germline CDR1 MNHEY, CDR2 SMNVEV (reference sequence). This CDR3 spans 14 amino acids. The ends were cut back, 5 bases at V and 6 bases at J, with 13 bases in the middle. This chain's CDR3 is CASSPYLIAGELFF. The CDR3 bases are TGTGCCAGCAGTCCTTATCTAATCGCCGGGGAGCTGTTTTTT.

As concerns this clone: The identical CDR3 is also encoded by other nucleotide sequences in the sample. This sequence joins TRBV24-1 and TRBJ2-3, with D possibly TRBD2 on 6 matching bases. There are 14 residues in the CDR3. V gave up 4 bases and J gave up 2 bases, with 9 bases separating them. Germline-derived CDR1 and CDR2 are KGHDR and SFDVKD. This chain's CDR3 is CATSDSGSTDTQYF. In DNA form, the CDR3 reads TGTGCCACCAGTGACAGCGGGTCCACAGATACGCAGTATTTT.

The chain has TRBV2 and TRBJ1-6; no firm D call. Trimming took off 4 bases at V and 6 bases at J, with 7 bases between the two ends. The germline V gene has CDR1 SNHLY and CDR2 FYNNEI. CDR3 length: 13 amino acids. CDR3 coding DNA: TGTGCCAGCAGTGCTAGAAGTAATTCACCCCTCCACTTT. This translates into CASSARSNSPLHF.

The table lists this clone with a count of one. The genes are TRBV7-9 and TRBJ1-4; 8 bases are shared with TRBD1. Germline V lookup: CDR1 SEHNR, CDR2 FQNEAQ (reference sequence). Unmatched junction bases numbered 18, after V lost 4 bases and J lost 14 bases. The CDR3 contains 16 residues. CDR3 nucleotide sequence: TGTGCCAGCAGCTCCCGGAGACCGGACAGGGTTCAAGATCTGTTTTTT. Amino acids: CASSSRRPDRVQDLFF.

This clone was seen more than once but under ten times. This sequence joins TRBV28 and TRBJ1-1; 10 bases are a match to TRBD1. Trimming cost V 5 bases and J 5 bases; bases outside gene matches: 23. The CDR3 is made up of 20 amino acids. Germline assignment: CDR1 MDHEN and CDR2 SYDVKM. CDR3 nucleotide sequence: TGTGCCAGCAGTCTCCTTTTGACAGGGGGCGTATCAGGTTCGGGAACTGAAGCTTTCTTT. The encoded protein is CASSLLLTGGVSGSGTEAFF.

This clone was found a few times. This chain connects TRBV29-1 to TRBJ2-5, with D tentatively TRBD1 (6 bases). CDR3 length: 14 residues. V lost 6 bases, J lost 1 base, and 15 bases lay in between. Germline CDR1 SQVTM, CDR2 ANQGSEA. The CDR3 here is CSVPRQVTQETQYF. CDR3 in DNA: TGCAGCGTCCCCCGACAGGTAACCCAAGAGACCCAGTACTTC.

V gene TRBV4-2 combines with J gene TRBJ2-7; TRBD1 is a possible D gene (5 bases). Germline CDR1 reads LGHNA; CDR2 reads YNFKEQ. Trimming removed 4 bases at V and 1 base at J, with 8 bases between. CDR3 length equals 13 residues. CDR3 nucleotides: TGTGCCAGCAGCCTTCGGACATCCTACGAGCAGTACTTC. Translated, it gives CASSLRTSYEQYF.

This clone was recorded once. This chain connects TRBV19 to TRBJ1-2, with D possibly TRBD1 on 6 matching bases. The CDR3 is 13 amino acids. V lost 6 bases and J lost 4, with 12 bases in between. The germline gives CDR1 LNHDA, CDR2 SQIVND (reference sequence). The CDR3 DNA is TGTGCCAGTAGCAGAGGACAGCCCTATGGCTACACCTTC. Its protein is CASSRGQPYGYTF.

The J gene is TRBJ2-1, the V gene TRBV7-3, with D possibly TRBD1 on 5 matching bases. The CDR3 runs 12 residues. Trimming took 3 bases from V and 6 from J, leaving 6 bases between them. Germline loops: CDR1 SGHTA, CDR2 FQGTGA. The CDR3 DNA sequence: TGTGCCAGCAGCTTCGACAGCAATGAGCAGTTCTTC. Translated, it gives CASSFDSNEQFF. Full variable domain (outside the CDR3, taken from reference TRBV7-3 and TRBJ2-1): GAGVSQTPSNKVTEKGKYVELRCDPISGHTALYWYRQSLGQGPEFLIYFQGTGAADDSGLPNDRFFAVRPEGSVSTLKIQRTERGDSAVYLCASSFDSNEQFFGPGTRLTVL.

The genes are TRBV7-3 and TRBJ1-3; D gene uncertain. Between the trimmed V and J ends, which lost 5 bases and 9 bases, there was a span of 17 bases. The CDR3 runs to 14 residues. In germline, CDR1 is SGHTA, CDR2 FQGTGA. The CDR3 bases are TGTGCCAGCAGCCCAACGTCCACAGATTCCACCATATATTTT. It encodes CASSPTSTDSTIYF.

This chain links TRBV5-3 with TRBJ2-5, with TRBD2 matching over 12 bases. TRBV5-3 is an open reading frame whose function is uncertain. This CDR3 comprises 20 residues. Trimming took 4 bases from V and 4 from J; bases not matched to a gene: 20. The chain's CDR3 is CARSHDLWGPLAGGRETQYF. The CDR3, as DNA: TGTGCCAGAAGCCACGACCTTTGGGGGCCCCTAGCGGGGGGGAGAGAGACCCAGTACTTC.

V gene TRBV5-1 combines with J gene TRBJ1-6, with a possible D match to TRBD1 (5 bases). The CDR3 has 15 amino acids. Germline CDR1 and CDR2: SGHRS and YFSETQ. V lost 0 bases, J lost 9 bases, and 13 bases lay in between. The DNA of the CDR3 is TGCGCCAGCAGCTTGGCTGGGCAGGGATTTTCACCCCTCCACTTT. The encoded protein is CASSLAGQGFSPLHF.

The chain has TRBV28 and TRBJ2-7, with a tentative D call TRBD1 (5 bases). This CDR3 comprises 16 residues. CDR1 is MDHEN, CDR2 SYDVKM, per germline. V was clipped by 1 base and J by 4 bases, with 17 bases between them. The CDR3 DNA reads TGTGCCAGCAGTTTATTTCGTGACAGTCCCCCTTACGAGCAGTACTTC. Its translation is CASSLFRDSPPYEQYF. The full variable domain, its missing parts supplied by reference TRBV28 and TRBJ2-7, is DVKVTQSSRYLVKRTGEKVFLECVQDMDHENMFWYRQDPGLGLRLIYFSYDVKMKEKGDIPEGYSVSREKKERFSLILESASTNQTSMYLCASSLFRDSPPYEQYFGPGTRLTVT.

The gene calls are TRBV12-3 or TRBV12-4 and TRBJ2-1, with D perhaps TRBD1 (6 bases). Between the trimmed V and J ends, which lost 3 bases and 10 bases, there was a span of 10 bases. This CDR3 region has 12 residues. The chain's CDR3 is CASSLSGDEQFF. The CDR3 region has the DNA TGTGCCAGCAGTTTGTCAGGGGACGAGCAGTTCTTC.

V and J are TRBV7-9 and TRBJ1-2; the match to TRBD1 covers 9 bases. Germline assignment: CDR1 SEHNR and CDR2 FQNEAQ (reference sequence). The CDR3 loop spans 15 amino acids. V was clipped by 4 bases and J by 7 bases; unmatched bases: 10. In DNA form, the CDR3 reads TGTGCCAGCAGCTCGCCGGGAGGACAGGGGCCTGGCTACACCTTC. Encoded protein: CASSSPGGQGPGYTF.

The rearrangement joins TRBV7-3 to TRBJ2-2, with 7 bases lining up with TRBD1. Germline CDR1 SGHTA, CDR2 FQGTGA. The CDR3 covers 16 residues. J gave up 4 bases and V 5 bases, and 10 bases lay outside the gene matches. CDR3 DNA: TGTGCCAGCAGCCCCACCCCCCGGACAGGCACCGGGGAGCTGTTTTTT. It codes for CASSPTPRTGTGELFF.

This rearrangement joins TRBV6-1 to TRBJ1-4, with 9 bases that match TRBD1. This CDR3 comprises 14 residues. Germline CDR1 MNHNS, CDR2 SASEGT. V shed 6 bases, J shed 4 bases, and the junction held 3 bases outside the gene matches. The CDR3 nucleotides read TGTGCCAGCAGGAAGGGACAGGGTAATGAAAAACTGTTTTTT. Translation gives CASRKGQGNEKLFF.

This chain links TRBV7-6 with TRBJ2-3; 10 nucleotides line up with TRBD2. Unmatched junction bases numbered 2, after V lost 0 bases and J lost 2 bases. CDR3 length equals 16 residues. From germline, CDR1 is SGHVS and CDR2 FNYEAQ. The CDR3 loop reads CASSLAGTSDTDTQYF. The CDR3, as DNA: TGTGCCAGCAGCTTAGCCGGGACTAGCGACACAGATACGCAGTATTTT.

The chain joins TRBV5-6 to TRBJ1-3, with 9 bases lining up with TRBD1. Germline values: CDR1 SGHDT, CDR2 YYEEEE. The CDR3 consists of 17 residues. The junction had 11 bases not matched to a gene; V was cut back by 2 bases and J by 5 bases. The CDR3 coding sequence is TGTGCCAGCAGCTTTACACCGGGACAGGGAACACGAAACACCATATATTTT. Its protein is CASSFTPGQGTRNTIYF.

This clone has a single count. The chain recombines TRBV20-1 with TRBJ2-7; D might be TRBD2 (5 bases). With 3 bases removed from V and 6 bases from J, the gap between germline ends came to 9 bases. Looked up from germline, CDR1 is DFQATT and CDR2 is SNEGSKA (reference sequence). The CDR3 length is 11 residues. The CDR3 loop is CSASVAGEQYF. For the CDR3, the DNA is TGCAGTGCTAGTGTGGCGGGCGAGCAGTACTTC.

The chain employs TRBV28 and TRBJ1-2, with D possibly matching TRBD1 (5 bases). V was cut by 4 bases and J by 7 bases, with 19 bases left in between. This CDR3 region has 15 residues. Germline values: CDR1 MDHEN, CDR2 SYDVKM. The CDR3 sequence: CASSSSLGGRGGYTF. The DNA of the CDR3 is TGTGCCAGCAGTTCCTCTCTTGGGGGGAGGGGTGGCTACACCTTC.

The rearrangement uses TRBV19 and TRBJ1-2; 8 positions agree with TRBD1. V shed 5 bases, J shed 7 bases, and the junction held 15 bases outside the gene matches. Per the germline V gene, CDR1 is LNHDA and CDR2 is SQIVND (reference sequence). The CDR3 spans 16 residues. This CDR3 is CASSGGDRPQNSGYTF. The CDR3 nucleotides read TGTGCCAGTAGTGGTGGGGACAGGCCCCAAAATTCTGGCTACACCTTC.

The V call is TRBV19, the J call TRBJ2-3, with a weak D call TRBD1 (5 bases). The CDR3 covers 11 residues. V lost 8 bases, J lost 4 bases, and 7 bases lay in between. The germline V gene encodes CDR1 LNHDA and CDR2 SQIVND (reference sequence). CDR3 sequence reads: CASLGADTQYF. For the CDR3, the DNA is TGTGCCAGTCTAGGGGCAGATACGCAGTATTTT.